These T cell receptor beta chains were read from a single sample in a study of metastatic and nonmetastatic thyroid tumors. With MiXCR, TCRdb reprocessed the PCR reads. The sample lists around 30,000 clones; 18% were seen once. Sequencing was performed on blood. The receptors here all came from a female donor with papillary thyroid cancer or a benign thyroid nodule (not recorded which). Some clones in this sample may be carry-over from other donors' samples. Both conserved end residues are part of each CDR3. The order of the fields is clone size, CDR3 length, D gene, J gene, V gene, CDR3 protein, CDR3 DNA. The D gene is left open where the match is weak. Only part of the rows carry a size: once, few, many, or a class if the clone is expanded.

many 14 - TRBJ1-5 TRBV2 CASSFYGGNQPQHF TGTGCCAGCAGCTTTTATGGGGGTAATCAGCCCCAGCATTTT
medium-sized 13 - TRBJ2-7 TRBV7-3 CASSLGPSYEQYF TGTGCCAGCAGCCTCGGCCCCTCCTACGAGCAGTACTTC
many 14 - TRBJ2-6 TRBV6-1 CASSKSSGANVLTF TGTGCCAGCAGTAAATCTTCTGGGGCCAACGTCCTGACTTTC
once 12 - TRBJ1-1 TRBV6-1 CSSSDPGTEAFF TGTTCAAGCAGTGACCCGGGCACTGAAGCTTTCTTT
many 15 - TRBJ2-7 TRBV15 CATSRDPTAFYEQYF TGTGCCACCAGCAGAGATCCCACGGCTTTCTACGAGCAGTACTTC
- 13 TRBD1 TRBJ1-2 TRBV27 CASLGQGVGGYTF TGTGCCAGCCTAGGACAGGGGGTCGGTGGCTACACCTTC
many 15 - TRBJ1-1 TRBV7-9 CASSSLGGEPTEAFF TGTGCCAGCAGCTCCCTCGGCGGGGAGCCCACTGAAGCTTTCTTT
many 15 TRBD1 TRBJ2-7 TRBV30 CAWTQPGQGFYEQYF TGTGCCTGGACCCAACCGGGACAGGGGTTTTACGAGCAGTACTTC
many 15 - TRBJ2-3 TRBV20-1 CSARPALRVADTQYF TGCAGTGCTCGCCCGGCTCTGAGAGTCGCAGATACGCAGTATTTT
many 15 - TRBJ1-5 TRBV10-2 CASSESLTGNQPQHF TGCGCCAGCAGTGAGTCGTTGACAGGCAATCAGCCCCAGCATTTT
few 15 TRBD2 TRBJ2-1 TRBV28 CASRLAGAWGNEQFF TGTGCCTCGAGACTAGCGGGAGCCTGGGGCAATGAGCAGTTCTTC
- 16 TRBD2 TRBJ2-5 TRBV5-1 CASSLQVLTGGETQYF TGCGCCAGCAGCCTACAGGTACTAACGGGAGGAGAGACCCAGTACTTC
- 13 - TRBJ2-1 TRBV20-1 CSVIWSYYNEQFF TGCAGTGTAATCTGGAGCTACTACAATGAGCAGTTCTTC
many 20 TRBD1 TRBJ1-1 TRBV11-2 CASSLDLLNRGLGMNTEAFF TGTGCCAGCAGCTTAGATCTCTTGAACAGGGGGCTAGGGATGAACACTGAAGCTTTCTTT
- 12 - TRBJ2-4 TRBV20-1 CSATLQENIQYF TGCAGTGCTACTTTACAAGAGAACATTCAGTACTTC
many 14 - TRBJ1-6 TRBV3-1 CASNAGDYNSPLHF TGTGCCAGCAACGCGGGGGATTATAATTCACCCCTCCACTTT
many 14 - TRBJ2-1 TRBV18 CASSPGTYYNEQFF TGTGCCAGCTCACCCGGGACTTATTACAATGAGCAGTTCTTC
medium-sized 11 - TRBJ2-7 TRBV27 CASSQNTEQYF TGTGCCAGCAGTCAAAATACAGAGCAGTACTTC
many 15 TRBD1 TRBJ2-3 TRBV5-6 CASSFNQGVTDTQYF TGTGCCAGCAGCTTCAACCAGGGGGTCACAGATACGCAGTATTTT
few 17 TRBD1 TRBJ1-2 TRBV6-1 CASGPPATGETNYGYTF TGTGCCAGCGGACCTCCCGCGACAGGGGAAACTAACTATGGCTACACCTTC
- 16 TRBD2 TRBJ2-1 TRBV11-1 CASSLSGTSGINEQFF TGTGCCAGCAGCTTATCCGGGACTAGCGGGATCAATGAGCAGTTCTTC
- 17 TRBD2 TRBJ2-2 TRBV4-1 CASSQGAGVISTGELFF TGCGCCAGCAGCCAAGGAGCGGGAGTTATTTCTACCGGGGAGCTGTTTTTT
many 18 - TRBJ1-2 TRBV7-6 CASSLGIRGGQGLYGYTF TGTGCCAGCAGCTTAGGAATCCGTGGGGGACAAGGCCTCTATGGCTACACCTTC
many 15 - TRBJ1-1 TRBV12-3/TRBV12-4 CASSFSRQPNTEAFF TGTGCCAGCAGTTTCAGCCGACAGCCGAACACTGAAGCTTTCTTT